This T cell receptor (beta chain) was sequenced for a study of T cell clones after liver transplantation. Study-level background: TCRbeta sequencing after a pre-transplant mixed lymphocyte reaction identified graft-donor-reactive clones, later tracked in post-transplant blood.

Of note for this clone: Its target is unknown.

Findings and caveats of the study: In most of the 8 subjects, circulating graft-donor-reactive CD4 TCRbeta sequences fell significantly after transplant.

Clones were read by immunoSEQ multiplex PCR, and TCRdb kept only the in-frame ones, dropping some. Among 40,000 to 55,000 clones listed, 55% to 75% were seen once. CDR1 and CDR2 (germline): LGHNA, YNFKEQ. The CDR3 covers 15 residues. V lost 1 base and J lost 3; bases outside the gene matches: 4. The sequenced sample was CD4+ T cells from blood, obtained roughly 56 months after liver transplant. The receptor's source is a human patient who received a liver transplant. A share of the T cells may be of graft donor origin. The chain employs TRBV4-2 and TRBJ2-7, with 9 bases aligning to TRBD1. CDR3 coding DNA: TGTGCCAGCAGCCAAGTACAGGGGGCGAACTACGAGCAGTACTTC. This translates into CASSQVQGANYEQYF.